The rows below give T cell receptor beta chains drawn from one sample of a study of T cells in Graves' hyperthyroidism and ophthalmopathy. MiXCR, applied by TCRdb to the multiplex PCR reads, yields one record per CDR3 protein. The top ten hold 26% of the sample, which has 500,000 to 550,000 distinct CDR3 sequences, around 21% seen once. Sequencing used blood. Receptors originate from a man younger than 35 with Graves' hyperthyroidism. Both conserved end residues are part of each CDR3. The order of the fields is V gene, clone size, J gene, D gene, CDR3 protein, CDR3 DNA. A D gene is named only where the DNA matches it firmly. Clone size appears in some rows only: once, few, many, or a class for an expanded clone.

v_call: TRBV7-2
clone_size: many
j_call: TRBJ1-5
d_call: .
cdr3_aa: CASSPMGGGQPQHF
cdr3_nt: TGTGCCAGCAGCCCAATGGGGGGCGGCCAGCCCCAGCATTTT

v_call: TRBV4-2
clone_size: .
j_call: TRBJ1-5
d_call: TRBD1
cdr3_aa: CASSPTGEQPQHF
cdr3_nt: TGTGCCAGCAGTCCGACAGGGGAACAGCCCCAGCATTTT

v_call: TRBV7-2
clone_size: .
j_call: TRBJ2-7
d_call: .
cdr3_aa: CASSLPQGEQYF
cdr3_nt: TGTGCCAGCAGCTTGCCCCAAGGGGAGCAGTACTTC

v_call: TRBV5-1
clone_size: few
j_call: TRBJ1-2
d_call: .
cdr3_aa: CASSWKNREGYTF
cdr3_nt: TGCGCCAGCAGCTGGAAGAACAGGGAAGGCTACACCTTC

v_call: TRBV6-1
clone_size: few
j_call: TRBJ2-7
d_call: TRBD2
cdr3_aa: CASSPNRGERGPYEQYF
cdr3_nt: TGTGCCAGCAGTCCAAATAGAGGGGAGCGGGGACCCTACGAGCAGTACTTC

v_call: TRBV12-5
clone_size: many
j_call: TRBJ1-2
d_call: .
cdr3_aa: CASGFRQSAGDYGYTF
cdr3_nt: TGTGCTAGTGGTTTCAGACAATCCGCGGGGGACTATGGCTACACCTTC

v_call: TRBV11-2
clone_size: .
j_call: TRBJ1-1
d_call: TRBD1
cdr3_aa: CASSLEGTGYSEAFF
cdr3_nt: TGTGCCAGCAGCTTAGAAGGGACAGGGTATTCTGAAGCTTTCTTT

v_call: TRBV7-8
clone_size: .
j_call: TRBJ2-6
d_call: TRBD2
cdr3_aa: CASSLPGLDFSGANVLTF
cdr3_nt: TGTGCCAGCAGCTTACCAGGACTAGACTTCTCTGGGGCCAACGTCCTGACTTTC

v_call: TRBV18
clone_size: .
j_call: TRBJ1-6
d_call: TRBD1
cdr3_aa: CASSPLSAQGTSPLHF
cdr3_nt: TGTGCCAGCTCACCACTGTCGGCACAGGGGACTTCACCCCTCCACTTT

v_call: TRBV6-5
clone_size: many
j_call: TRBJ2-7
d_call: TRBD1
cdr3_aa: CATSFAPGQSKEQYF
cdr3_nt: TGTGCCACCTCCTTCGCCCCGGGACAGAGCAAGGAGCAGTACTTC

v_call: TRBV6-1
clone_size: many
j_call: TRBJ2-2
d_call: .
cdr3_aa: CLSRQGGYTGELFF
cdr3_nt: TGTCTAAGTAGGCAGGGAGGATACACCGGGGAGCTGTTTTTT

v_call: TRBV4-3
clone_size: once
j_call: TRBJ1-1
d_call: .
cdr3_aa: CASSQGKVSTEAFF
cdr3_nt: TGCGCCAGCAGCCAGGGGAAGGTGAGCACTGAAGCTTTCTTT

v_call: TRBV12-3/TRBV12-4
clone_size: many
j_call: TRBJ2-4
d_call: TRBD2
cdr3_aa: CASSSGLAGGDIKYF
cdr3_nt: TGTGCCAGCAGTTCAGGACTAGCGGGGGGGGACATTAAGTACTTC

v_call: TRBV6-5
clone_size: many
j_call: TRBJ1-1
d_call: .
cdr3_aa: CASSYRQRNTEAFF
cdr3_nt: TGTGCCAGCAGTTACCGACAGAGGAACACTGAAGCTTTCTTT

v_call: TRBV20-1
clone_size: many
j_call: TRBJ2-5
d_call: .
cdr3_aa: CSAIWGRRETQYF
cdr3_nt: TGCAGTGCTATCTGGGGGAGGCGTGAGACCCAGTACTTC

v_call: TRBV6-1
clone_size: .
j_call: TRBJ1-2
d_call: TRBD1
cdr3_aa: CASSVSSDRNYGYTF
cdr3_nt: TGTGCCAGCAGTGTAAGTTCGGACAGGAACTATGGCTACACCTTC

v_call: TRBV6-5
clone_size: many
j_call: TRBJ2-5
d_call: .
cdr3_aa: CASSYSGARAGTQYF
cdr3_nt: TGTGCCAGCAGTTACTCGGGGGCGCGGGCAGGGACCCAGTACTTC

v_call: TRBV5-1
clone_size: many
j_call: TRBJ2-3
d_call: TRBD1
cdr3_aa: CASRSQGTDTQYF
cdr3_nt: TGCGCCAGCAGATCACAGGGGACAGATACGCAGTATTTT

v_call: TRBV28
clone_size: .
j_call: TRBJ1-5
d_call: TRBD1
cdr3_aa: CASSSRQGNSNQPQHF
cdr3_nt: TGTGCCAGCAGTTCACGACAGGGAAATAGCAATCAGCCCCAGCATTTT

v_call: TRBV6-5
clone_size: many
j_call: TRBJ1-1
d_call: .
cdr3_aa: CASSYSSDTEAFF
cdr3_nt: TGTGCCAGCAGTTACTCGTCGGACACTGAAGCTTTCTTT

v_call: TRBV6-5
clone_size: many
j_call: TRBJ1-2
d_call: .
cdr3_aa: CASSWSREKTNYGYTF
cdr3_nt: TGTGCCAGCAGTTGGAGCCGGGAGAAAACTAACTATGGCTACACCTTC

v_call: TRBV5-8
clone_size: .
j_call: TRBJ1-4
d_call: TRBD1
cdr3_aa: CASSVAGTENEKLFF
cdr3_nt: TGTGCCAGCAGCGTGGCCGGGACAGAGAATGAAAAACTGTTTTTT

v_call: TRBV19
clone_size: .
j_call: TRBJ2-2
d_call: TRBD1
cdr3_aa: CASKAKSRGTGELFF
cdr3_nt: TGTGCCAGTAAAGCTAAGTCCAGGGGGACCGGGGAGCTGTTTTTT

v_call: TRBV12-3/TRBV12-4
clone_size: many
j_call: TRBJ1-5
d_call: .
cdr3_aa: CASSIQGYQPQHF
cdr3_nt: TGTGCCAGCAGTATTCAGGGCTATCAGCCCCAGCATTTT

v_call: TRBV12-3/TRBV12-4
clone_size: many
j_call: TRBJ1-1
d_call: TRBD1
cdr3_aa: CASSVLRDREAFF
cdr3_nt: TGTGCCAGCAGTGTACTGCGGGACAGGGAAGCTTTCTTT

v_call: TRBV6-1
clone_size: few
j_call: TRBJ2-5
d_call: TRBD1
cdr3_aa: CASSNQGAGTQYF
cdr3_nt: TGTGCCAGCAGTAATCAGGGGGCCGGGACCCAGTACTTC

v_call: TRBV28
clone_size: many
j_call: TRBJ1-1
d_call: .
cdr3_aa: CASSPPSGISEAFF
cdr3_nt: TGTGCCAGCAGCCCGCCTTCGGGAATTTCTGAAGCTTTCTTT

v_call: TRBV15
clone_size: many
j_call: TRBJ2-7
d_call: TRBD1
cdr3_aa: CATSRDGQGMGIYEQYF
cdr3_nt: TGTGCCACCAGCAGAGATGGACAGGGGATGGGTATCTACGAGCAGTACTTC

v_call: TRBV30
clone_size: many
j_call: TRBJ1-2
d_call: TRBD1
cdr3_aa: CAWSSGGDGYTF
cdr3_nt: TGTGCCTGGAGTTCAGGGGGGGATGGCTACACCTTC

v_call: TRBV20-1
clone_size: many
j_call: TRBJ1-1
d_call: .
cdr3_aa: CSARRQSAGNTEAFF
cdr3_nt: TGCAGTGCTAGACGACAGTCGGCGGGGAACACTGAAGCTTTCTTT

v_call: TRBV28
clone_size: many
j_call: TRBJ2-5
d_call: TRBD1
cdr3_aa: CASSKPGQLQETQYF
cdr3_nt: TGTGCCAGCAGTAAACCGGGACAGCTCCAAGAGACCCAGTACTTC

v_call: TRBV12-3/TRBV12-4
clone_size: many
j_call: TRBJ2-7
d_call: TRBD2
cdr3_aa: CASSPPRGAGGYEQYF
cdr3_nt: TGTGCCAGCAGTCCCCCGAGGGGAGCGGGGGGCTACGAGCAGTACTTC

v_call: TRBV5-4
clone_size: many
j_call: TRBJ1-4
d_call: .
cdr3_aa: CASSLVQGGSSTNEKLFF
cdr3_nt: TGTGCCAGCAGCTTGGTCCAGGGCGGAAGTTCAACTAATGAAAAACTGTTTTTT

v_call: TRBV3-1
clone_size: .
j_call: TRBJ2-2
d_call: .
cdr3_aa: CASSQKGNTGELFF
cdr3_nt: TGTGCCAGCAGCCAAAAGGGGAACACCGGGGAGCTGTTTTTT

v_call: TRBV7-8
clone_size: many
j_call: TRBJ2-7
d_call: TRBD2
cdr3_aa: CASTLGGSIHEQYF
cdr3_nt: TGTGCCAGCACCTTGGGAGGGTCCATCCACGAGCAGTACTTC

v_call: TRBV6-2/TRBV6-3
clone_size: .
j_call: TRBJ1-6
d_call: .
cdr3_aa: CASSYSKELAPLHF
cdr3_nt: TGTGCCAGCAGTTACTCCAAGGAACTAGCACCCCTCCACTTT

v_call: TRBV2
clone_size: .
j_call: TRBJ2-7
d_call: TRBD2
cdr3_aa: CASSEKVAGSSYEQYF
cdr3_nt: TGTGCCAGCAGTGAAAAGGTAGCGGGGAGCTCCTACGAGCAGTACTTC

v_call: TRBV19
clone_size: many
j_call: TRBJ1-5
d_call: .
cdr3_aa: CASSIGHQPQHF
cdr3_nt: TGTGCCAGTAGTATAGGTCATCAGCCCCAGCATTTT

v_call: TRBV20-1
clone_size: .
j_call: TRBJ2-5
d_call: TRBD2
cdr3_aa: CSARDNRLSGRYQETQYF
cdr3_nt: TGCAGTGCTAGAGATAACCGCCTGAGCGGGAGGTACCAAGAGACCCAGTACTTC

v_call: TRBV7-3
clone_size: .
j_call: TRBJ1-1
d_call: .
cdr3_aa: CASSLKRVTEAFF
cdr3_nt: TGTGCCAGCAGCTTAAAAAGGGTCACTGAAGCTTTCTTT

v_call: TRBV6-1
clone_size: many
j_call: TRBJ1-2
d_call: TRBD1
cdr3_aa: CASTLFSIGQGIYGYTF
cdr3_nt: TGTGCCAGCACCCTATTCTCGATTGGACAGGGGATCTATGGCTACACCTTC

v_call: TRBV4-1
clone_size: many
j_call: TRBJ2-5
d_call: .
cdr3_aa: CASSQVRQETQYF
cdr3_nt: TGCGCCAGCAGCCAAGTCCGACAAGAGACCCAGTACTTC

v_call: TRBV7-2
clone_size: many
j_call: TRBJ2-7
d_call: .
cdr3_aa: CASSLNRGPYEQYF
cdr3_nt: TGTGCCAGCAGCTTAAACCGGGGCCCCTACGAGCAGTACTTC

v_call: TRBV15
clone_size: .
j_call: TRBJ1-2
d_call: TRBD1
cdr3_aa: CATSSDPGTGLGYTF
cdr3_nt: TGTGCCACCAGCAGCGACCCCGGGACAGGGCTCGGCTACACCTTC

v_call: TRBV9
clone_size: few
j_call: TRBJ1-2
d_call: TRBD1
cdr3_aa: CASTGDVTYGYTF
cdr3_nt: TGTGCCAGTACAGGGGATGTCACATATGGCTACACCTTC

v_call: TRBV3-1
clone_size: .
j_call: TRBJ1-2
d_call: .
cdr3_aa: CASSQGDPGGAGYTF
cdr3_nt: TGTGCCAGCAGCCAAGGGGACCCGGGGGGCGCTGGCTACACCTTC

v_call: TRBV5-1
clone_size: .
j_call: TRBJ1-2
d_call: TRBD1
cdr3_aa: CASRAGTGGLDGYTF
cdr3_nt: TGCGCCAGCAGAGCCGGGACAGGGGGCCTGGATGGCTACACCTTC